Listed below are T cell receptor beta chains from one sample, sequenced in a study of Ad26.COV2.S vaccination and SARS-CoV-2 variants. Measured with immunoSEQ multiplex PCR; TCRdb has only the in-frame clones, and not every one. The sample consists of hundreds of thousands of clones, about 90% of them appearing once. The material was peripheral blood, obtained in a trial of Ad26.COV2.S vaccine versus placebo. The receptors were sampled from a person aged 18-60 years who received the Ad26.COV2.S COVID-19 vaccine or a placebo. The CDR3 runs from the conserved cysteine through the conserved F or W. The D gene is left open where the match is weak. Expanded clones get a size class; other rows say once, few or many, or leave the size out.

TRBV19,TRBD2,-,TRBJ2-7,CASSIRTSGTYEQYF
TRBV4-3,TRBD1,-,TRBJ1-6,CASSQETGGLRSSPLHF
TRBV13,-,-,TRBJ1-2,CASSVGTLADYGYTF
TRBV4-3,TRBD1,-,TRBJ2-3,CASSRGQVQGDTQYF
TRBV27,TRBD1,-,TRBJ2-7,CASSLTGGRPYEQYF
TRBV13,-,once,TRBJ1-2,CASSLGLDLVF
TRBV27,-,once,TRBJ2-3,CASSLTAGSTDTQYF
TRBV12-3/TRBV12-4,-,-,TRBJ1-1,CASGRTNTEAFF
TRBV3-1/TRBV3-2,-,-,TRBJ2-2,CASSPNTGELFF
TRBV15,-,-,TRBJ2-5,CATCQGGRETQYF
TRBV5-1,TRBD1,-,TRBJ1-4,CASSLGQGAVEKLFF
TRBV13,-,-,TRBJ2-1,CASSSEQGYNEQFF
TRBV6-2/TRBV6-3,-,-,TRBJ1-2,CASSPIDRLGYGYTF
TRBV9,-,-,TRBJ2-3,CASSVDSAADTQYF
TRBV7-9,TRBD2,-,TRBJ2-2,CASSMPLAVGTGELFF
TRBV12-3/TRBV12-4,-,once,TRBJ1-2,CASSRGQNYGYTF
TRBV30,-,-,TRBJ2-5,CAWTRGTYQETQYF
TRBV6-6,-,-,TRBJ1-2,CASITGTLGGGYTF
TRBV29-1,-,many,TRBJ1-5,CSVRDSNQPQHF
TRBV4-3,TRBD1,-,TRBJ1-5,CASSQDNLGTGQPQHF
TRBV27,TRBD2,-,TRBJ2-7,CASSRSGRVSEQYF
TRBV7-3,-,few,TRBJ1-2,CASRGDSGYTF
TRBV24-1,-,-,TRBJ1-5,CATSDGNSGDQPQHF
TRBV10-3,-,once,TRBJ1-3,CAISEGLGVNTIYF
TRBV5-1,-,-,TRBJ2-7,CASSLAGPAYEQYF
TRBV4-3,-,-,TRBJ2-1,CASSQALRSIHEQFF
TRBV3-1/TRBV3-2,-,-,TRBJ2-3,CASSQGRTETQYF
TRBV10-1,-,few,TRBJ1-2,CASSPTRYGYTF
TRBV5-5,-,-,TRBJ1-1,CASSRRTVNTEAFF
TRBV5-1,-,-,TRBJ1-1,CASSLDVVGNTEAFF
TRBV4-2,-,-,TRBJ2-7,CASSQDRGAYEQYF
TRBV6-5,-,few,TRBJ2-7,CASSPRTVYEQYF
TRBV18,-,-,TRBJ1-1,CASSPNDGIRAFF
TRBV5-8,TRBD1,-,TRBJ1-1,CASSYRGRYTEAFF
TRBV19,TRBD1,-,TRBJ2-1,CASSMDRGTLEQFF
TRBV6-5,TRBD1,-,TRBJ1-3,CASSYSGDSVGNTIYF
TRBV5-1,-,-,TRBJ2-1,CASSLGGNEQFF
TRBV3-1/TRBV3-2,-,-,TRBJ1-3,CASSQDPTRVSGNTIYF
TRBV29-1,TRBD2,-,TRBJ2-7,CSVEDLRLAGGTIPYEQYF
TRBV6-2/TRBV6-3,-,-,TRBJ2-7,CASSYNFDNVFHGGPLYEQYF
TRBV3-1/TRBV3-2,TRBD1,-,TRBJ1-2,CASSQEGTGSDGYTF
TRBV7-2,-,-,TRBJ2-3,CASSPGQTSTDTQYF
TRBV29-1,-,-,TRBJ1-4,CSVDPWGAGEKLFF
TRBV27,TRBD1,-,TRBJ1-5,CASSLYTGGPGPQHF
TRBV7-8,TRBD2,once,TRBJ2-7,CASSLRLAGGSSSYEQYF
TRBV24-1,-,once,TRBJ2-3,CATSDFPITDTQYF
TRBV6-5,TRBD1,-,TRBJ1-5,CASSLGQGVGQPQHF
TRBV27,TRBD2,-,TRBJ2-3,CATTSAGGVADTQYF